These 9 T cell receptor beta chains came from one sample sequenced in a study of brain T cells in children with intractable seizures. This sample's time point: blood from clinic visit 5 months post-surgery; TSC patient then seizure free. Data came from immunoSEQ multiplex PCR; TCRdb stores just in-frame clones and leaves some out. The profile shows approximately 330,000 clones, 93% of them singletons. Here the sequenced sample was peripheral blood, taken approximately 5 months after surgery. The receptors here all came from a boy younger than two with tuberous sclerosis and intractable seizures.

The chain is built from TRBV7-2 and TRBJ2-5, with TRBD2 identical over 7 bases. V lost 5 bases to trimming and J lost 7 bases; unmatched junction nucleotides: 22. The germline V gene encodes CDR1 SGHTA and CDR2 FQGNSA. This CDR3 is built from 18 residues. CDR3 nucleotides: TGTGCCAGCAGCCACCTAGAATACTTTAGCGGGCGCCCCGGGACCCAGTACTTC. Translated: CASSHLEYFSGRPGTQYF.

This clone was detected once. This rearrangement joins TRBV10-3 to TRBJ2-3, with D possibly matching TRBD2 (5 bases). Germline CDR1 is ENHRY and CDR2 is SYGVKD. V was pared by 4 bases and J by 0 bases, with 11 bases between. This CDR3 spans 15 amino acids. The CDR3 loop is CAISAAAASTDTQYF. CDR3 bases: TGTGCCATCAGTGCGGCAGCGGCTAGCACAGATACGCAGTATTTT.

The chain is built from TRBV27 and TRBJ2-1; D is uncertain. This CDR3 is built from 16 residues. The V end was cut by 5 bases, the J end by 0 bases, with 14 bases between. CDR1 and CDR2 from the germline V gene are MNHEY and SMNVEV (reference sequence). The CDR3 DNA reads TGTGCCAGCAGTCCCCGCCCCCGAAGCTCCTACAATGAGCAGTTCTTC. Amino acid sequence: CASSPRPRSSYNEQFF.

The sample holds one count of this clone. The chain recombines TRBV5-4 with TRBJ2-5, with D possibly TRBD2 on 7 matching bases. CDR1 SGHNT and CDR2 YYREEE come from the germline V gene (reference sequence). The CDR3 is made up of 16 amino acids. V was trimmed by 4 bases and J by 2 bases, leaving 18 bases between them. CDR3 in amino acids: CASSLLGGADQETQYF. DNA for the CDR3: TGTGCCAGCAGCCTCCTAGGGGGGGCCGATCAAGAGACCCAGTACTTC. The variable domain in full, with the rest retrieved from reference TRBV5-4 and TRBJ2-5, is ETGVTQSPTHLIKTRGQQVTLRCSSQSGHNTVSWYQQALGQGPQFIFQYYREEENGRGNFPPRFSGLQFPNYSSELNVNALELDDSALYLCASSLLGGADQETQYFGPGTRLLVL.

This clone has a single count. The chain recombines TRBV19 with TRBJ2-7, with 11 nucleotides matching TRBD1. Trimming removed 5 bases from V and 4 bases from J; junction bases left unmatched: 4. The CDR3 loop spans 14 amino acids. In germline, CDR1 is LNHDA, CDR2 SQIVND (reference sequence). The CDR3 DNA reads TGTGCCAGTAGTCGGACAGGGGGCGTATACGAGCAGTACTTC. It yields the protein CASSRTGGVYEQYF.

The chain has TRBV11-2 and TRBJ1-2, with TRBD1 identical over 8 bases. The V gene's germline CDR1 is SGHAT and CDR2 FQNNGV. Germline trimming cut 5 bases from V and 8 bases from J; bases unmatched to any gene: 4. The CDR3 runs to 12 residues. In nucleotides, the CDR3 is TGTGCCAGCAGCCCGCAGGGGGCGGGCTACACCTTC. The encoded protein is CASSPQGAGYTF.

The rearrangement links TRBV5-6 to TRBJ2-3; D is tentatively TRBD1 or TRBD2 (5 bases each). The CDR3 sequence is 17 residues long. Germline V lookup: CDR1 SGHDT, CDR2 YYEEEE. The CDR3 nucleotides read TGTGCACCATCGCATTGGGGGACCGCCCCAAGCACAGATACGCAGTATTTT. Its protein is CAPSHWGTAPSTDTQYF.

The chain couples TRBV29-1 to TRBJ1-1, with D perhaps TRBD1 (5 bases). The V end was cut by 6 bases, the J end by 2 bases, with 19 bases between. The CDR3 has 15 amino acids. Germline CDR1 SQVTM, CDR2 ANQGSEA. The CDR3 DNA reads TGCAGCGTGCCCTTTTTTGGGGGTGACAACACTGAAGCTTTCTTT. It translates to CSVPFFGGDNTEAFF.

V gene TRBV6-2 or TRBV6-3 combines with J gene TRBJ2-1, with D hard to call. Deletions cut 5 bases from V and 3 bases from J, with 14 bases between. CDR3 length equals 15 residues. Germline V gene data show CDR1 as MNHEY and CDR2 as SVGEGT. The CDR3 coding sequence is TGTGCCAGCAGTCAGCGTGACACCCTCTACAATGAGCAGTTCTTC. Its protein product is CASSQRDTLYNEQFF.